The source of this T cell receptor beta chain is a study of cytotoxic CD8 clonotypes in ibrutinib-treated CLL (dated by TCRdb to the early 2020s). Broadly, across the study: The cohort included more than 14 treatment-naive and about a dozen relapsed/refractory patients; approximately 17 were IGHV unmutated. Partial responses were observed in approximately 24 patients and complete responses in 2; after a median follow-up of around 64 months, remission was maintained in approximately 14 patients and progression was observed in approximately twelve. The response samples were drawn at a median of approximately 11 months into treatment, with a range of about 6 to 40 months. On average, each sample yielded roughly 250,000 productive templates and about 95,000 productive rearrangements. Of the 90 or so participants in the trial, about 25 had longitudinal samples available. Cryopreserved peripheral blood mononuclear cells were obtained before treatment, at response, and at either sustained remission or disease progression. Every sample from remission and from progressive disease was obtained while the patients were still on ibrutinib. Beyond this particular receptor, the publication reports: Public clonotypes were rare and either shrank or stayed stable during treatment, and the rise in clonality at ibrutinib response reflected expansion of private clonotypes. Baseline clonality was found to be higher than that of age-matched healthy donors and was strongly correlated with circulating CD8+ T-cell counts. An increase in clonality was observed at ibrutinib response, with clonality remaining stable during sustained remission and falling back toward baseline at progression. Sampling times were not matched between sustained-remission and progressing patients, and lymph node repertoires were not studied.

From the cysteine up to the phenylalanine, the CDR3 has a length of 14 residues. Kept here is only the CDR3 DNA, which spans 42 bases and is read in frame from base 1. V loses 1 base, J loses 1 base, and the germline ends lie 7 bases apart. The germline V gene (reference sequence) supplies CDR1 LNHNV and CDR2 YYDKDF. Comments on this clone: It lacks a known antigen. Per-base quality was not reported, and no clone a single base away is much larger than it.

This specimen's time point label, interpreted: approximately 25 months on ibrutinib. For TCR beta library preparation, about 2 micrograms of genomic DNA were isolated from cryopreserved PBMCs. High-throughput TCR beta sequencing was performed on longitudinal blood samples from CLL patients receiving ibrutinib monotherapy. The patients were enrolled in a single-center, open-label phase 2 trial of ibrutinib monotherapy. On a MiSeq, deep resolution sequencing aimed for a depth between 1 in 1 million and 1 in 200,000 T cells, with each clonotype covered 10x on average. TCR beta libraries were generated with the immunoSEQ hsTCRB Kit. In the paper's pipeline: The data were analyzed with ImmunoSEQ Analyzer and ImmunoSEQ Data Assistant, and V, D and J gene assignments followed IMGT definitions. Clonality was computed as one minus normalized Shannon entropy of productive rearrangement frequencies, ranging from 0 to 1. Only overrepresented clonotypes making up at least 0.05% of each patient's repertoire were included in the public clonotype analysis. Fewer than 15 repertoires from age-matched healthy donors, obtained from immuneACCESS, served as clonality controls. This immuneACCESS table, as held by TCRdb, lists in-frame sequences with V and J called but not all clones. Of the missing ones, under half trace to an unresolved V gene in checked studies; the others have no known cause. V, J and clone size are those of that table, while D and trimming were read from the DNA. The sample table lists 150,000 to 250,000 clones, approximately 68% of them with a count of one. The biggest ten clones account for 13% of the sample.

The source is a human donor with chronic lymphocytic leukemia. The chain couples TRBV15 to TRBJ1-1, with no reliable assignment of the D segment. The source material was PBMCs, sampled after 24 months of ibrutinib treatment. The nucleotide sequence reads as follows: TGTGCCACCAGCAGAGGGTGGGGGAACACTGAAGCTTTCTTT. The resulting protein is CATSRGWGNTEAFF.